This T cell receptor (beta chain) was recorded in a study of cytomegalovirus exposure and HLA in healthy donors. General study points: Cytomegalovirus status was reportedly diagnosed by the classifier with high specificity and sensitivity.

To note about this clone: Its antigen remains unknown.

The CDR3 is made up of 14 amino acids. V was cut by 3 bases and J by 3 bases, with 10 bases left in between. CDR1 LNHDA and CDR2 SQIVND come from the germline V gene (reference sequence). Primers for the PCR totalled 60 Vbeta and 13 Jbeta. The table came from immunoSEQ multiplex PCR; TCRdb's copy has only in-frame clones and leaves some out. In the table there are about 130,000 clones, 75% to 85% of which are singletons. The chain employs TRBV19 and TRBJ2-3; D is perhaps TRBD2 (5 bases). Sequencing was carried out using PBMCs. This clonotype originated in a woman aged 18-30 years in good health and CMV-seropositive. CDR3 DNA: TGTGCCAGTAGTATCGACGGGGTAACAGATACGCAGTATTTT. Translated: CASSIDGVTDTQYF.